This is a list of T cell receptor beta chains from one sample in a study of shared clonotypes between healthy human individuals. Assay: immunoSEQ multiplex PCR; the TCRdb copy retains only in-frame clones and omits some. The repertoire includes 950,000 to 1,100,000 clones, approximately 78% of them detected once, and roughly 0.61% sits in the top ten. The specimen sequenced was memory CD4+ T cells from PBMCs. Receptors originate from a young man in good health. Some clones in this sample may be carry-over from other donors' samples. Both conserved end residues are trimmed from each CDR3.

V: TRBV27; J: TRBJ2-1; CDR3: ASSPRLAGSDNEQF
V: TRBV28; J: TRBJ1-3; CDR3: ASSLGGVGNTIY
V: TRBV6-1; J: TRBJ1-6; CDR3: ASSEQGALSNSPLH
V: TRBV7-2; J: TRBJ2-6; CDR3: ASSLVRESSGANVLT
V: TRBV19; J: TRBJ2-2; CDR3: ASSIRTANTGELF
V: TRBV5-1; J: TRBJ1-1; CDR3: ASSLGGGRNTEAF
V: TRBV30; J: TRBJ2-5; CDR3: AWSYTSGGPQETQY
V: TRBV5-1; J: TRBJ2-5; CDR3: ASSPSPAETQY
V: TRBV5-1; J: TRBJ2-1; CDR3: ASSPGRGNPLGYNEQF
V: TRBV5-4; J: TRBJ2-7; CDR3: ASSLESGRSYEQY
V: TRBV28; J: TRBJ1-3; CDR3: ASTPRDSRNTIY
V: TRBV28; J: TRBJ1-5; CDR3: ASSLPEGYGQPQH
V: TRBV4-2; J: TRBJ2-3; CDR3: ASSPIAGGPTDTQY
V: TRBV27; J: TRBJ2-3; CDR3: ASSFEGERTDTQY
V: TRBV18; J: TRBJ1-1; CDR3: ASSPTQLNTEAF
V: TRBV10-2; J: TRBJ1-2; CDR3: ASSERETYGYT
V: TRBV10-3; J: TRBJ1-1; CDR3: AISEGAWGTEAF